This TCR beta chain is from a study of regulatory T cells in long-lasting Graves disease. Time point noted: newly diagnosed GD, antithyroid drugs for less than 3 months. Researchers made the TCR library from RNA that was extracted from PBMCs. This clonotype was counted between two and nine times. Library construction for TCR beta used iRepertoire HTBI primers and Arm-PCR of CDR3 regions. From the multiplex PCR reads, TCRdb called clonotypes with MiXCR, one entry per CDR3 protein. The sample lists hundreds of thousands of distinct CDR3 sequences, approximately 15% occurring once. These data are also associated with another study on T cells in Graves' hyperthyroidism and ophthalmopathy. In that study: Graves' hyperthyroidism qualified as stable when ophthalmopathy did not progress within 18 months. Newly diagnosed hyperthyroidism, duration under 2 months, in patients aged 18 to 65.

The material sequenced was peripheral blood mononuclear cells (PBMCs), taken at new diagnosis, from a patient treated with antithyroid drugs. This receptor was obtained from a woman aged 25 to 39 with Graves disease.

The CDR3 is CASSVRDEQYF. The CDR3 bases are TGTGCCAGCAGTGTCAGAGATGAGCAGTACTTC. The chain links TRBV6-1 to TRBJ2-7; D gene uncertain. The V end was cut by 4 bases, the J end by 7 bases, with 8 bases between. CDR1 MNHNS and CDR2 SASEGT come from the germline V gene. This CDR3 is built from 11 residues.